The rows below give T cell receptor beta chains drawn from one sample of a study of blood T cell repertoires in COVID-19. TCRdb's table, derived via immunoSEQ multiplex PCR, lists solely in-frame clones and lacks some. Here the sample spans 93,000 or so clones, approximately 89% being singletons. The sample comprised peripheral blood. These TCRs come from a woman of 80 years or more in a cohort sampled during active COVID-19. Each CDR3 is given with its conserved first and last residue. A D gene is named only where the DNA matches it firmly. Clone size is shown for a subset of rows, as once, few, many or a class of expanded clone.

abundance	v_gene	d_gene	j_gene	CDR3aa	CDR3nt
.	TRBV6-5	.	TRBJ2-7	CASSRDTYEQYF	TGTGCCAGCAGCCGGGACACCTACGAGCAGTACTTC
.	TRBV5-1	.	TRBJ2-7	CASSLGGLAESYEQYF	TGCGCCAGCAGCTTGGGGGGGCTAGCGGAGTCCTACGAGCAGTACTTC
.	TRBV6-1	.	TRBJ1-5	CASSDLNPSVSGQPQHF	TGTGCCAGCAGTGATCTGAATCCCTCCGTTTCAGGGCAGCCCCAGCATTTT
.	TRBV9	.	TRBJ1-2	CASSEGGQGYTF	TGTGCCAGCAGCGAGGGGGGGCAAGGCTACACCTTC
.	TRBV9	.	TRBJ2-3	CASSGLSGLALDTQYF	TGTGCCAGCAGCGGACTATCGGGCCTTGCGCTAGATACGCAGTATTTT
.	TRBV19	TRBD2	TRBJ2-5	CASSSKGLALETQYF	TGTGCCAGTAGTTCCAAGGGACTAGCTTTAGAGACCCAGTACTTC
.	TRBV28	.	TRBJ2-7	CASRSGTTYEQYF	TGTGCCAGCAGATCCGGGACAACCTACGAGCAGTACTTC
.	TRBV7-9	TRBD1	TRBJ1-6	CASSLDGQGNSPLHF	TGTGCCAGCAGCTTGGACGGACAGGGTAATTCACCCCTCCACTTT
.	TRBV6-5	.	TRBJ2-7	CASSQGPRQYF	TGTGCCAGCAGTCAGGGGCCGCGGCAGTACTTC
.	TRBV9	.	TRBJ1-1	CASSVGAGNTEAFF	TGTGCCAGCAGCGTAGGGGCAGGGAACACTGAAGCTTTCTTT
.	TRBV18	.	TRBJ2-3	CASSPESSTDTQYF	TGTGCCAGCTCACCAGAAAGCAGCACAGATACGCAGTATTTT
.	TRBV3-1/TRBV3-2	TRBD1	TRBJ1-5	CASSQDGTGSFPNQPQHF	TGTGCCAGCAGCCAAGACGGGACAGGTTCCTTCCCTAATCAGCCCCAGCATTTT
.	TRBV27	.	TRBJ2-3	CATTPERGDTQYF	TGTGCCACCACACCAGAAAGGGGAGATACGCAGTATTTT
.	TRBV9	.	TRBJ1-3	CASSVGTAGNTIYF	TGTGCCAGCAGCGTAGGGACAGCTGGAAACACCATATATTTT
.	TRBV2	.	TRBJ2-1	CASSVGGAPYNEQFF	TGTGCCAGCAGTGTTGGCGGGGCACCTTACAATGAGCAGTTCTTC
.	TRBV5-5	TRBD2	TRBJ2-7	CASSLVVSSGGEQYF	TGTGCCAGCAGCTTGGTGGTTAGTAGCGGGGGGGAGCAGTACTTC
.	TRBV24-1	TRBD2	TRBJ2-5	CATSDSTSGGQETQYF	TGTGCCACCAGTGATTCAACTAGCGGGGGACAAGAGACCCAGTACTTC
.	TRBV6-5	.	TRBJ2-2	CASSDKNTGELFF	TGTGCCAGCAGCGACAAGAACACCGGGGAGCTGTTTTTT
.	TRBV27	TRBD2	TRBJ2-1	CASSLGTSDNNEQFF	TGTGCCAGCAGTTTAGGGACTAGCGACAACAATGAGCAGTTCTTC
.	TRBV5-1	TRBD2	TRBJ2-7	CASSLEGGGSYEQYF	TGCGCCAGCAGCTTGGAGGGCGGGGGTTCCTACGAGCAGTACTTC
.	TRBV5-1	TRBD1	TRBJ1-2	CASSWGQGANYGYTF	TGCGCCAGCAGCTGGGGACAGGGGGCGAACTATGGCTACACCTTC
.	TRBV19	TRBD1	TRBJ1-2	CATWTGYHGGYTF	TGTGCCACCTGGACAGGGTATCATGGTGGCTACACCTTC
.	TRBV7-2	TRBD2	TRBJ2-5	CASSFLTSGVGETQYF	TGTGCCAGCAGCTTCTTGACTAGCGGTGTGGGCGAGACCCAGTACTTC
few	TRBV6-5	.	TRBJ2-1	CASSYLGGGPNEQFF	TGTGCCAGCAGTTACCTCGGGGGTGGCCCCAATGAGCAGTTCTTC